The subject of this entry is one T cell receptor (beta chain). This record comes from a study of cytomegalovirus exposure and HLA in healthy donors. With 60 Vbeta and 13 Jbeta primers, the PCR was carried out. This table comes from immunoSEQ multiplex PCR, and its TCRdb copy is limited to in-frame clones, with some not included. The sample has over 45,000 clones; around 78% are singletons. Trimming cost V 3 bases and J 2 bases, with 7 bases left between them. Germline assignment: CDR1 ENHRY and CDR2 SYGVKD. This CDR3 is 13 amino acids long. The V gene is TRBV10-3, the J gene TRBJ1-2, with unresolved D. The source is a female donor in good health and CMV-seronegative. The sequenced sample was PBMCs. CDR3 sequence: CAISESGNYGYTF. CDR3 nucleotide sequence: TGTGCCATCAGTGAATCAGGAAACTATGGCTACACCTTC.